This T cell receptor (beta chain) was sequenced in a study of T cells in localized non-small cell lung cancer. General study points: Sequencing covered just one tumor region, so heterogeneity cannot be ruled out. Adjacent lung tissue had a median around 57 of the top 100 clones found in the tumor. A raised T cell density in blood coincided with lengthier overall survival. Compared with tumor, uninvolved adjacent lung displayed greater T cell clonality, ranking highest overall.

The ends were cut back, 4 bases at V and 4 bases at J, with 11 bases in the middle. The CDR3 loop spans 13 amino acids. The germline V gene encodes CDR1 KGHSY and CDR2 FQNENV. On this clone: Its antigen is currently unknown.

Clones were sequenced by immunoSEQ multiplex PCR, and TCRdb holds only the in-frame ones, with some missing. The profile covers roughly 36,000 clones, with about 91% appearing a single time and 5.5% to 6% taken by the ten largest. This sample comprised PBMCs, obtained before any cancer treatment. This TCR was recovered from a man between 40 and 75 years old with stage II lung adenocarcinoma. V gene TRBV16 combines with J gene TRBJ2-7; D gene ambiguous. CDR3 sequence (DNA): TGTGCCAGCAGCCCGACGCGGCAGTACGAGCAGTACTTC. This encodes CASSPTRQYEQYF.